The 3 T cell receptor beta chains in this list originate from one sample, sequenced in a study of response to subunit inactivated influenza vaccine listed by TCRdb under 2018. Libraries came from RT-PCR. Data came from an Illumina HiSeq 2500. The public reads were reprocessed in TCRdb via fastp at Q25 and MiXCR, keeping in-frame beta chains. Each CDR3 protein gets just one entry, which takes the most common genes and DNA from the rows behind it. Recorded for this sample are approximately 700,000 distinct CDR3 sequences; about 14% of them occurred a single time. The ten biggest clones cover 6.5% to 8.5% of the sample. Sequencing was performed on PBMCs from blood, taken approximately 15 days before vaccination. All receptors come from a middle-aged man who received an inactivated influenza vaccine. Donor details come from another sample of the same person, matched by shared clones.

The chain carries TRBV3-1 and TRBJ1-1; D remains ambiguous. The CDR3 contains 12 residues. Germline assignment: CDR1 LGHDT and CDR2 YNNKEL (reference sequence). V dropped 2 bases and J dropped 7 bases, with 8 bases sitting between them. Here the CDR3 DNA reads TGTGCCAGCAGCCAAATGGGCTATGAAGCTTTCTTT. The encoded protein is CASSQMGYEAFF.

The CDR3 bases are TGTGCCAGTACCCCCCTGGGGGCGCGCAATCAGCCCCAGCATTTT. Translation gives CASTPLGARNQPQHF. This chain links TRBV19 with TRBJ1-5; D is perhaps TRBD1 (6 bases). Trimming stripped 7 bases from V and 2 bases from J, with 15 bases between. The CDR3 covers 15 residues. CDR1 LNHDA and CDR2 SQIVND come from the germline V gene (reference sequence).

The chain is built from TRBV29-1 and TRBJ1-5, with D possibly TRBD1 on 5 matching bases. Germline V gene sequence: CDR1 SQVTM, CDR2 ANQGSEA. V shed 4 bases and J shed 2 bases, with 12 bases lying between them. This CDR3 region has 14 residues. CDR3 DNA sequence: TGCAGCGTTGCCGACAGCTATTGCAATCAGCCCCAGCATTTT. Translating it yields CSVADSYCNQPQHF.